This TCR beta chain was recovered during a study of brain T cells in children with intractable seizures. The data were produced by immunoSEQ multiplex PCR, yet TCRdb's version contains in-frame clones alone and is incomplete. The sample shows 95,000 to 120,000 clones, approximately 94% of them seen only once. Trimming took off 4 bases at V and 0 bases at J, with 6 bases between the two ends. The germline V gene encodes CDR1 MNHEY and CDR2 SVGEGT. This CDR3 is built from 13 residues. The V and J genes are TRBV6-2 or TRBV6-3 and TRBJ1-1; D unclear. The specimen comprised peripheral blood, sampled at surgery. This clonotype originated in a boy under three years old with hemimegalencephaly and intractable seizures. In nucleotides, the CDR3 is TGTGCCAGCAGTTTCCGGGTGAACACTGAAGCTTTCTTT. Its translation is CASSFRVNTEAFF.